These 16 T cell receptor beta chains originate from one sample sequenced in a study of blood T cell repertoires in COVID-19. The protocol was immunoSEQ multiplex PCR, while the TCRdb copy is restricted to in-frame clones and leaves out a portion. This sample has 150,000 or so clones, with around 83% found just once. Material for sequencing was peripheral blood. The receptor source for this set is a woman aged 55-69 years with COVID-19, enrolled during active disease.

The chain has TRBV6-5 and TRBJ1-1; 8 bases are a match to TRBD1. Germline loops: CDR1 MNHEY, CDR2 SVGAGI. The CDR3 extends over 13 amino acids. V lost 8 bases to trimming and J lost 2 bases; unmatched junction nucleotides: 4. In nucleotides, the CDR3 is TGTGCCAGCTTACAGGGGGGAAACACTGAAGCTTTCTTT. Protein product: CASLQGGNTEAFF.

The gene calls are TRBV19 and TRBJ1-2, with TRBD1 identical over 9 bases. V was clipped by 0 bases and J by 7 bases; unmatched bases: 12. This CDR3 contains 17 residues. Germline V lookup: CDR1 LNHDA, CDR2 SQIVND (reference sequence). CDR3 in amino acids: CASSIESGQGPTGGYTF. CDR3 coding DNA: TGTGCCAGTAGTATAGAATCGGGACAGGGCCCAACGGGTGGCTACACCTTC.

The genes are TRBV19 and TRBJ2-6; D may be TRBD1 (6 bases). Trimming took off 8 bases at V and 0 bases at J, with 8 bases between the two ends. CDR1 and CDR2 from the germline V gene are LNHDA and SQIVND (reference sequence). The CDR3 is 14 residues long. The CDR3 region is CASRQVSGANVLTF. In DNA, the CDR3 is TGTGCCAGTCGACAGGTCTCTGGGGCCAACGTCCTGACTTTC.

This chain connects TRBV5-1 to TRBJ2-1; TRBD1 matches at 10 bases. V lost 5 bases and J lost 7; bases outside the gene matches: 9. This CDR3 region has 15 residues. CDR1 SGHRS and CDR2 YFSETQ come from the germline V gene. CDR3 amino acids: CASRSGTGERNEQFF. CDR3 DNA sequence: TGCGCCAGCAGAAGCGGGACAGGGGAGAGGAATGAGCAGTTCTTC.

The chain couples TRBV7-8 to TRBJ1-2; the match to TRBD1 covers 10 bases. Germline CDR1 and CDR2: SGHVS and FQNEAQ. The CDR3 sequence is 18 residues long. V dropped 5 bases and J dropped 2; count of bases not matched to a gene: 14. This CDR3 is CASSPRPGTGAVNYGYTF. CDR3 coding DNA: TGTGCCAGCAGCCCACGTCCCGGGACAGGGGCGGTGAACTATGGCTACACCTTC. Variable domain in full (rest from reference TRBV7-8 and TRBJ1-2): GAGVSQSPRYKVAKRGQDVALRCDPISGHVSLFWYQQALGQGPEFLTYFQNEAQLDKSGLPSDRFFAERPEGSVSTLKIQRTQQEDSAVYLCASSPRPGTGAVNYGYTFGSGTRLTVV.

The chain recombines TRBV19 with TRBJ2-2; the match to TRBD1 covers 8 bases. Germline CDR1 and CDR2: LNHDA and SQIVND (reference sequence). This CDR3 contains 17 residues. Unmatched junction bases numbered 11, after V lost 4 bases and J lost 4 bases. CDR3 region: CASSTMGQGAPTGELFF. The CDR3 coding sequence is TGTGCCAGTAGTACCATGGGCCAGGGGGCGCCCACCGGGGAGCTGTTTTTT. The whole variable domain, filled in from reference TRBV19 and TRBJ2-2, reads DGGITQSPKYLFRKEGQNVTLSCEQNLNHDAMYWYRQDPGQGLRLIYYSQIVNDFQKGDIAEGYSVSREKKESFPLTVTSAQKNPTAFYLCASSTMGQGAPTGELFFGEGSRLTVL.

This chain links TRBV4-1 with TRBJ2-3; TRBD2 matches 9 bases. The germline CDR1 and CDR2 sequences are MGHRA and YSYEKL. J lost 2 bases, V lost 4 bases, and 10 bases had no gene match. This CDR3 region has 17 residues. CDR3 in amino acids: CASSRALLAGNTDTQYF. The CDR3 bases are TGCGCCAGCAGCCGAGCCCTGCTAGCGGGGAACACAGATACGCAGTATTTT.

This clone turned up a few times. This chain joins TRBV19 and TRBJ2-1; maybe TRBD2 (5 bases). From germline, CDR1 is LNHDA and CDR2 SQIVND (reference sequence). This CDR3 comprises 15 residues. Trimming took 7 bases from V and 0 from J, leaving 13 bases between them. DNA for the CDR3: TGTGCCAGTAATCCCGCGGGTAGCTCCTACAATGAGCAGTTCTTC. It encodes CASNPAGSSYNEQFF.

The chain carries TRBV18 and TRBJ1-2; 8 bases are a match to TRBD1. V gave up 2 bases and J gave up 8 bases; unmatched junction bases: 7. CDR3 size: 14 residues. Germline V gene lookup returns CDR1 KGHSH and CDR2 LQKENI. The CDR3 loop is CASSPGRGQEGYTF. The CDR3 nucleotides read TGTGCCAGCTCACCAGGCAGGGGGCAGGAGGGCTACACCTTC.

The rearrangement uses TRBV10-3 and TRBJ1-3, with a weak D call TRBD1 (6 bases). Germline-derived CDR1 and CDR2 are ENHRY and SYGVKD. Trimming left V 4 bases short and J 0 bases short, with 10 bases between. The CDR3 runs 15 residues. The DNA of the CDR3 is TGTGCCATCAGTGGGGGGCAGATCTCTGGAAACACCATATATTTT. Its protein is CAISGGQISGNTIYF.

V gene TRBV9 combines with J gene TRBJ2-1; 9 bases fit TRBD2. The CDR3 extends over 16 amino acids. The junction had 4 bases not matched to a gene; V was cut back by 3 bases and J by 0 bases. CDR1 SGDLS and CDR2 YYNGEE come from the germline V gene. CDR3 residues: CASSAHSGSSYNEQFF. DNA for the CDR3: TGTGCCAGCAGCGCTCATAGCGGGAGCTCCTACAATGAGCAGTTCTTC.

The chain carries TRBV4-2 and TRBJ1-2; unclear D gene. The V end was cut by 0 bases, the J end by 6 bases, with 14 bases between. The CDR3 runs 15 residues. Germline V CDR1 and CDR2: LGHNA, YNFKEQ. The CDR3 DNA sequence: TGTGCCAGCAGCCAAGATGCTCCGGTAGGAGATGGCTACACCTTC. Protein product: CASSQDAPVGDGYTF.

The chain combines TRBV23-1 with TRBJ2-1; no firm D call. TRBV23-1 is an ORF for which the function is uncertain. Trimming took 1 base from V and 0 from J, leaving 10 bases between them. This CDR3 is 16 amino acids long. The CDR3 protein is CASSQWASSSYNEQFF. The CDR3 DNA sequence: TGCGCCAGCAGTCAATGGGCCTCAAGCTCCTACAATGAGCAGTTCTTC.

The rearrangement uses TRBV4-2 and TRBJ1-5; the match to TRBD1 covers 9 bases. Germline loops: CDR1 LGHNA, CDR2 YNFKEQ. V shed 2 bases and J 0 bases; nucleotides not matched to a gene: 5. The CDR3 covers 17 residues. The CDR3 DNA is TGTGCCAGCAGCCAAAGGACAGGGGATCATAGCAATCAGCCCCAGCATTTT. Translating it yields CASSQRTGDHSNQPQHF.

The rearrangement uses TRBV6-6 and TRBJ1-2; D gene ambiguous. V was shortened by 5 bases and J by 0 bases, with 13 bases between the two germline ends. Germline CDR1 and CDR2: MNHNY and SVGAGI (reference sequence). The CDR3 totals 15 residues. The CDR3 DNA follows: TGTGCCAGCAGTGAGCCGGAGTTAGCTAACTATGGCTACACCTTC. It codes for CASSEPELANYGYTF.

This clone has a single count. The chain recombines TRBV6-5 with TRBJ2-7; D gene uncertain. V was clipped by 7 bases and J by 2 bases, with 15 bases between them. Germline lookup yields CDR1 MNHEY and CDR2 SVGAGI. There are 14 residues in the CDR3. CDR3 sequence (DNA): TGTGCCAGCACCGAGGCCCCCTCAGCCTACGAGCAGTACTTC. Translating gives CASTEAPSAYEQYF.